This T cell receptor (beta chain) comes out of a study of spatial heterogeneity in lung cancer. Across the whole study: Researchers sequenced follow-up PBMC samples if they had them, and these came a median of around two years after resection. Study observations and caveats: Follow-up blood showed ubiquitous expanded tumor TCRs less than blood at resection did.

Time point of the sample: blood at routine non-recurrence follow-up after resection. Unsorted whole RNA from tumor, nontumor lung or frozen PBMC underwent sequencing. In its sample, this clonotype was seen many times. Its antigen is undetermined. Trimming stripped 3 bases from V and 0 bases from J, with 15 bases between. CDR1 is DFQATT, CDR2 SNEGSKA, per germline (reference sequence). The CDR3 contains 16 residues. TCRdb re-derived calls from the 5' RACE reads in MiXCR, one entry per CDR3 protein. The sample comprises 95,000 to 130,000 distinct CDR3 sequences, 12% of which are singletons, and roughly 17% rests with the top ten.

The J gene is TRBJ1-5, the V gene TRBV20-1, with D maybe TRBD1 (5 bases). Specimen: PBMCs, collected at follow-up. The TCR sequence derives from a male donor with early-stage non-small cell lung cancer. CDR3 sequence (DNA): TGCAGTGCTAGGGGGGTTTGGACCCTTAGCAATCAGCCCCAGCATTTT. Protein sequence: CSARGVWTLSNQPQHF.